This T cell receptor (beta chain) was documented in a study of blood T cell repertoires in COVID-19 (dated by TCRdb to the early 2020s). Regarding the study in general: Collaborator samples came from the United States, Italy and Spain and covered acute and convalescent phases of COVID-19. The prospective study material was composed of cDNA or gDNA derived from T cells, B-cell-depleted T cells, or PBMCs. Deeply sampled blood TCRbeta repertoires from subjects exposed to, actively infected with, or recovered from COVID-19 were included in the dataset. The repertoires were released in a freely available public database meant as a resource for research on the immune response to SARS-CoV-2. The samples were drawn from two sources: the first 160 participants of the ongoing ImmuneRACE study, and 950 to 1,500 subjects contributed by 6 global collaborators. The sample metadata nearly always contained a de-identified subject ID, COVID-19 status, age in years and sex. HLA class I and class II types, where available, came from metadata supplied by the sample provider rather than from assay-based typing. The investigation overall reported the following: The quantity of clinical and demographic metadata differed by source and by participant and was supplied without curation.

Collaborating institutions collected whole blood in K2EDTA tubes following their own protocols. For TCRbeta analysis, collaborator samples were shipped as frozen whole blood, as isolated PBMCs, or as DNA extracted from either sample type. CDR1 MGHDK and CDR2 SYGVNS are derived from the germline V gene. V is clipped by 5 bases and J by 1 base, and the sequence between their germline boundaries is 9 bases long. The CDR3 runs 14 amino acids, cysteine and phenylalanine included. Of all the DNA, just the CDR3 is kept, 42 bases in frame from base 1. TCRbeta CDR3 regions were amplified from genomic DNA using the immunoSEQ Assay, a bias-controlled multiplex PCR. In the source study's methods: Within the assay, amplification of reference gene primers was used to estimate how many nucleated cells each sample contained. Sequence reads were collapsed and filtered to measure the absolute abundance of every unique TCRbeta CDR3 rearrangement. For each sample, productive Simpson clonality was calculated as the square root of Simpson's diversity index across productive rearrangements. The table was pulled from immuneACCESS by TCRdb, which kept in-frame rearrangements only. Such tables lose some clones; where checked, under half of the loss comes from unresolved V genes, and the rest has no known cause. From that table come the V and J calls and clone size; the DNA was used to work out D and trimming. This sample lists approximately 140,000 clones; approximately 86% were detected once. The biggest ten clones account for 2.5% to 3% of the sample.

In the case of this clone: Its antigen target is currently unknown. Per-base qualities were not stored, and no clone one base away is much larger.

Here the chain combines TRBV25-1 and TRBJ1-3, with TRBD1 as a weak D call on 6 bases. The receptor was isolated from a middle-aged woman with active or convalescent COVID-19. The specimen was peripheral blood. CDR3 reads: CASSQGTSGNTIYF. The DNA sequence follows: TGTGCCAGCAGTCAGGGGACATCTGGAAACACCATATATTTT.